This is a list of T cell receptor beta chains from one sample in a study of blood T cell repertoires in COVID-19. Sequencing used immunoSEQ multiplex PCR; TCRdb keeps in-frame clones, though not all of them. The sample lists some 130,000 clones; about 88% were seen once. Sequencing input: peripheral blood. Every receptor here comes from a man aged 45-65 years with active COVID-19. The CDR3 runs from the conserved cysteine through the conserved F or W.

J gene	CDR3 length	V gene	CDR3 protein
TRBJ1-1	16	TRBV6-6	CASSPIRTGTGGEAFF
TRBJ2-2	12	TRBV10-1	CASSGDTGELFF
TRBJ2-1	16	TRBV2	CASSEGLAGGQNEQFF
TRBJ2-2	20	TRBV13	CASSLVAGQVVEANTGELFF
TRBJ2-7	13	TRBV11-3	CASSPTGSYEQYF
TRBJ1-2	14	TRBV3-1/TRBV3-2	CASSQDLGGDGYTF
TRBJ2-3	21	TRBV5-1	CASSSPRQSSGRALRTDTQYF
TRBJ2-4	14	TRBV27	CASSSWTEKNIQYF
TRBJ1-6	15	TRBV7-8	CASSPLAGNASPLHF
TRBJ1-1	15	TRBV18	CASSPAPQGGTEAFF
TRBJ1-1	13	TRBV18	CASSRQGITEAFF
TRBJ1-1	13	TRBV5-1	CASSFGEIREAFF
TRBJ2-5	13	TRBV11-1	CASSKSREETQYF
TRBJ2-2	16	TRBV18	CASSPPGLQNTGELFF
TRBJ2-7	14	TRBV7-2	CASSFWGGTYEQYF
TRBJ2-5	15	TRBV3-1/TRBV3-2	CASSQDTAGMKTQYF
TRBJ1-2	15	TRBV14	CASSQDVANNYGYTF
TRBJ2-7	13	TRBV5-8	CASGPDSPYEQYF
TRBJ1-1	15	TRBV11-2	CASSLLRLGNTEAFF
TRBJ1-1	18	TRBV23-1	CASSQLGGTHPMNTEAFF
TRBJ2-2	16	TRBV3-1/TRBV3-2	CASSHGAGVVTGELFF
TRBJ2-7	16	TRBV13	CASSLGTGPSSYEQYF
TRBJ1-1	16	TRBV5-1	CASSLVRGGLNTEAFF
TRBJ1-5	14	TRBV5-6	CASSLMYSNQPQHF
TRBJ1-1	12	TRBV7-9	CASSFQGAEAFF
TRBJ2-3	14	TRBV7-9	CASSRTSATDTQYF
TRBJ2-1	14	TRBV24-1	CATSVASSYNEQFF
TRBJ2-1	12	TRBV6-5	CASSWTVNEQFF
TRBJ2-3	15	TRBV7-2	CASSLGGAGTDTQYF
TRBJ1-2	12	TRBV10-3	CAISEDSYGYTF
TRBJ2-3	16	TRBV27	CASSLSNNRGADTQYF
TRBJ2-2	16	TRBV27	CASSIRTGVGTGELFF
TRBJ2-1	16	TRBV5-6	CASSGPGTGDYNEQFF
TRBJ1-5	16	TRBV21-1	CASLPGAGGGNQPQHF
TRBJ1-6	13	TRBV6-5	CASSYPGGTPLHF
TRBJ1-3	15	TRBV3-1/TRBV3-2	CASSYRADRGNTIYF
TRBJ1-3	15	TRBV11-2	CASSSSQGTGNTIYF
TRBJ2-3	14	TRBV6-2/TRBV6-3	CASSKNIAGDTQYF
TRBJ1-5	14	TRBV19	CASSGRESNQPQHF
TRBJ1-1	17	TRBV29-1	CSVASAAGTSMNTEAFF